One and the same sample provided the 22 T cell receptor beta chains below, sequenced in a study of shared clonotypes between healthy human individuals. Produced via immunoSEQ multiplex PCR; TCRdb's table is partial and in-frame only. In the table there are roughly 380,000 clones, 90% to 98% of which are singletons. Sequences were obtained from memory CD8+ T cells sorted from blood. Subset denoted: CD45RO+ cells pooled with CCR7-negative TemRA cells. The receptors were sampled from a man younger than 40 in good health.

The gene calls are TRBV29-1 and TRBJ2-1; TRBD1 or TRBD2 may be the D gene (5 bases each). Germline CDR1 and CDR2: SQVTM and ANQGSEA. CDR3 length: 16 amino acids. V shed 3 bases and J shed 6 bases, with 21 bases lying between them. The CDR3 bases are TGCAGCGTTGAGGGGCGGCGCCTACTGGGGAGCAATGAGCAGTTCTTC. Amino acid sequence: CSVEGRRLLGSNEQFF.

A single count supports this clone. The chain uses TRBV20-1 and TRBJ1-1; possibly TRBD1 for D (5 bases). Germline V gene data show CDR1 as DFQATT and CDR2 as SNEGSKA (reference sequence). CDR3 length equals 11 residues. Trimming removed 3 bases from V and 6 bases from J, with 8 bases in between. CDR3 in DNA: TGCAGTGCTAGTATGGGGGCTGAAGCTTTCTTT. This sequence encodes CSASMGAEAFF.

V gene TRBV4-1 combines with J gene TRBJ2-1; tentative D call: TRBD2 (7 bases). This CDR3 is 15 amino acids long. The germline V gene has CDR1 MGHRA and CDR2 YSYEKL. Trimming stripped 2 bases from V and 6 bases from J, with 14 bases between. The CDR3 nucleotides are TGCGCCAGCAGCCAATCCCGGGGGGCCTTCAATGAGCAGTTCTTC. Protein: CASSQSRGAFNEQFF.

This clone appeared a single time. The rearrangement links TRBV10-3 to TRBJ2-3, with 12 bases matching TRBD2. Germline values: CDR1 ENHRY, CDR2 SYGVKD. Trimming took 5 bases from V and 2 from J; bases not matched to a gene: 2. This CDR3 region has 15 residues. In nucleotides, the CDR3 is TGTGCCATCAGTCCTAGCGGGGGGGACACAGATACGCAGTATTTT. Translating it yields CAISPSGGDTDTQYF.

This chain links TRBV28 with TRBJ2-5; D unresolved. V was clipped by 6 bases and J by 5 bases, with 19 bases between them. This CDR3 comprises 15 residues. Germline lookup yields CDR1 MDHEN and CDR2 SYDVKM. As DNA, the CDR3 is TGTGCCAGCAGAGCTCTAGGCCCCACCAGTGAGACCCAGTACTTC. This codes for CASRALGPTSETQYF.

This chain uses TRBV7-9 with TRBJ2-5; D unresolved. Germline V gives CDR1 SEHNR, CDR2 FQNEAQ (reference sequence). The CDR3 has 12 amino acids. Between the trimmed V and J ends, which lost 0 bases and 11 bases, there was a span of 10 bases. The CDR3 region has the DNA TGTGCCAGCAGCTTAGCTGGTCTGTCACAGTACTTC. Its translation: CASSLAGLSQYF.

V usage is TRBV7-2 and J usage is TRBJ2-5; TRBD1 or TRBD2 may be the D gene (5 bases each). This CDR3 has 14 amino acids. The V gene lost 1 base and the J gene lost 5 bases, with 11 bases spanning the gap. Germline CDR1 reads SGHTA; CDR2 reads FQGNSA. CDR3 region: CASSLVWGGETQYF. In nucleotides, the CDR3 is TGTGCCAGCAGCTTAGTTTGGGGCGGGGAGACCCAGTACTTC.

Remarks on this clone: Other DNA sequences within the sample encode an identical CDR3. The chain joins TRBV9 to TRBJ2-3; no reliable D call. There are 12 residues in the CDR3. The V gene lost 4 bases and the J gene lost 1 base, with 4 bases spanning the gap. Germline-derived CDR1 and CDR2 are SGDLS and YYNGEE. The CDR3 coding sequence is TGTGCCAGCAGCCCGGGCACAGATACGCAGTATTTT. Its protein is CASSPGTDTQYF.

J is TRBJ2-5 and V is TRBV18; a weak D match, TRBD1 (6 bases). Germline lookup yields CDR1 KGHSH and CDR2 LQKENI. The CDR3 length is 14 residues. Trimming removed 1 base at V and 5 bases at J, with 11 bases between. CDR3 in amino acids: CASSPRGGGETQYF. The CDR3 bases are TGTGCCAGCTCACCACGTGGGGGCGGGGAGACCCAGTACTTC.

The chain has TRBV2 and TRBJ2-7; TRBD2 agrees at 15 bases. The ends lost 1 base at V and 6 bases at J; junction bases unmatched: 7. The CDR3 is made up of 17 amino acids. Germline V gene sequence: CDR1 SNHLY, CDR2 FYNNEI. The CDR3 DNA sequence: TGTGCCAGCAGTGAAGGAGGGACTAGCGGGAGGTTGGCCGAGCAGTACTTC. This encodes CASSEGGTSGRLAEQYF.

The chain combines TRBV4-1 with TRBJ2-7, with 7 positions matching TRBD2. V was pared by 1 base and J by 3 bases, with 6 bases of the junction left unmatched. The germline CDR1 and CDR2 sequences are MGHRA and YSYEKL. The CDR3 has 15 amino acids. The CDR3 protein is CASSQVRLAVYEQYF. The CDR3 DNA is TGCGCCAGCAGCCAAGTTCGCCTAGCGGTCTACGAGCAGTACTTC.

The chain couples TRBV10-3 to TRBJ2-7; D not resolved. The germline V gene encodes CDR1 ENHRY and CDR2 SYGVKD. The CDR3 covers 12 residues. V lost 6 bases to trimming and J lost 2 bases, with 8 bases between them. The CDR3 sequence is CAIRGLTYEQYF. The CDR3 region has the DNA TGTGCCATCAGAGGGTTAACCTACGAGCAGTACTTC.

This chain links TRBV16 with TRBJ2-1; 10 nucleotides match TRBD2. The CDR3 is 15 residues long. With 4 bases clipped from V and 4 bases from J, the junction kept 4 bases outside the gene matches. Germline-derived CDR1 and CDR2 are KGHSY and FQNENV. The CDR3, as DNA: TGTGCCAGCAGCCTCTCTAGCGGGAGATACAATGAGCAGTTCTTC. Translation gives CASSLSSGRYNEQFF.

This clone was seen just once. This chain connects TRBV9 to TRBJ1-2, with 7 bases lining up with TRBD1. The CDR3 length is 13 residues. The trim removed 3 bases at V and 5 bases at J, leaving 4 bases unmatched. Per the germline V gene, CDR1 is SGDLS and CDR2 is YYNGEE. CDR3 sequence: CASSARTGYGYTF. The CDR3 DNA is TGTGCCAGCAGCGCTCGGACAGGTTATGGCTACACCTTC.

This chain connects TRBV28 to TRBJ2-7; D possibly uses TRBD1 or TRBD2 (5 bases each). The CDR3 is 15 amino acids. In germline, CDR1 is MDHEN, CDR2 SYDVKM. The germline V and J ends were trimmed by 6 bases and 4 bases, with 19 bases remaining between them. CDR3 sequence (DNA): TGTGCCAGCAGGCGACCGGGGCCAGCGAGGTACGAGCAGTACTTC. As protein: CASRRPGPARYEQYF. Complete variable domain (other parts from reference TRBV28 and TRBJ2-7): DVKVTQSSRYLVKRTGEKVFLECVQDMDHENMFWYRQDPGLGLRLIYFSYDVKMKEKGDIPEGYSVSREKKERFSLILESASTNQTSMYLCASRRPGPARYEQYFGPGTRLTVT.

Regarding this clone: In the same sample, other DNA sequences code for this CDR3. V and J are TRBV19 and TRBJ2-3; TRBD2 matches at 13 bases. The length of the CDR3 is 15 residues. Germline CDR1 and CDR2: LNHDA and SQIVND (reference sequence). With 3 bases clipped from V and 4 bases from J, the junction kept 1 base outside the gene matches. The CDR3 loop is CASSIGLAGADTQYF. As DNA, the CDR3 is TGTGCCAGTAGTATCGGACTAGCGGGAGCAGATACGCAGTATTTT.

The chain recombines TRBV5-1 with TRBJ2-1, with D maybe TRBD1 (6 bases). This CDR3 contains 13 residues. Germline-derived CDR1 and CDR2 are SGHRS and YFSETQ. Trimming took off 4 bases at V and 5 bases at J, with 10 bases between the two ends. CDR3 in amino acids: CASSHTGNNEQFF. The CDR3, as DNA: TGCGCCAGCAGCCATACAGGGAACAATGAGCAGTTCTTC.

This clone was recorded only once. The CDR3: CASSIRPGELFF. The DNA for the CDR3 is TGTGCCAGCAGTATACGACCCGGGGAGCTGTTTTTT. This chain joins TRBV28 and TRBJ2-2; D gene unclear. Germline V gene data show CDR1 as MDHEN and CDR2 as SYDVKM. V was shortened by 5 bases and J by 6 bases, with 7 bases between the two germline ends. The CDR3 extends over 12 amino acids.

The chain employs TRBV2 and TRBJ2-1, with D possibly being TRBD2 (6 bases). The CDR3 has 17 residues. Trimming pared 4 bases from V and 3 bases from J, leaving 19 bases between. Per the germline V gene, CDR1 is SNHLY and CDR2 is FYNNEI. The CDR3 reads CASSGPTPGLDYNEQFF. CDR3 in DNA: TGTGCCAGCAGTGGACCCACGCCGGGACTGGACTACAATGAGCAGTTCTTC.

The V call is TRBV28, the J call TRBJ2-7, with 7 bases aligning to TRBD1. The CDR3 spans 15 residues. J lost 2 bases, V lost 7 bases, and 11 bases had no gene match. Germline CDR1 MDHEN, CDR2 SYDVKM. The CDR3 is CASTKARQGPYEQYF. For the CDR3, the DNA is TGTGCCAGCACCAAGGCCAGACAGGGTCCCTACGAGCAGTACTTC.

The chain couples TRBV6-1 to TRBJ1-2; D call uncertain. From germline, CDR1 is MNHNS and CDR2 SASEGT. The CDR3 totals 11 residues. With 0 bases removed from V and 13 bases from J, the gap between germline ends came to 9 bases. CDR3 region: CASSEARDSTF. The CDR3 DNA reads TGTGCCAGCAGTGAAGCGAGGGATAGCACCTTC.

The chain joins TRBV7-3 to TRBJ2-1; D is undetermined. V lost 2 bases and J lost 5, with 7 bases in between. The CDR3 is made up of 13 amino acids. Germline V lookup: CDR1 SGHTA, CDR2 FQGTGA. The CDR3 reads CASSLSPNNEQFF. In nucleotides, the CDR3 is TGTGCCAGCAGCTTATCCCCCAACAATGAGCAGTTCTTC.